This T cell receptor beta chain was observed in a study of Graves' ophthalmopathy and Graves' hyperthyroidism. Study-level background: No treatment had been given when peripheral blood was collected at initial diagnosis.

This clonotype showed up many times. RNA served as the template for amplifying TCR beta CDR3 regions. Following a first-round RT-PCR that used HTBI primers, a second-round multiplex PCR was carried out. One entry per CDR3 protein results from TCRdb running MiXCR on the multiplex PCR reads. Found here are approximately 460,000 distinct CDR3 sequences, approximately 15% of them singletons; the top ten hold roughly 10%. This CDR3 is 15 amino acids long. Per germline, CDR1 MNHEY and CDR2 SVGAGI. V was shortened by 2 bases and J by 4 bases, with 15 bases between the two germline ends. The chain combines TRBV6-5 with TRBJ2-7; D might be TRBD2 (7 bases). Material: blood. The sequence was collected from a woman younger than 45 with Graves' ophthalmopathy. The CDR3 loop is CASSYVRGAGYEQYF. DNA for the CDR3: TGTGCCAGCAGTTACGTTCGGGGGGCGGGGTACGAGCAGTACTTC.